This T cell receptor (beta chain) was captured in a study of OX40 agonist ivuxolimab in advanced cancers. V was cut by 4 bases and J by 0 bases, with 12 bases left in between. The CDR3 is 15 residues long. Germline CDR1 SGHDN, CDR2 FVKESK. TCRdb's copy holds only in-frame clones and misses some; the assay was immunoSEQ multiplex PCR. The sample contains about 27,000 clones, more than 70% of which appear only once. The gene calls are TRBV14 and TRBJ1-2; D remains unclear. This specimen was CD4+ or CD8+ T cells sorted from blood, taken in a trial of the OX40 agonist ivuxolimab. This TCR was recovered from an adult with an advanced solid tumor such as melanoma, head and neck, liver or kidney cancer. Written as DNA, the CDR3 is TGTGCCAGCAGCCCGCGATCTAGTCCTAACTATGGCTACACCTTC. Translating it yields CASSPRSSPNYGYTF.